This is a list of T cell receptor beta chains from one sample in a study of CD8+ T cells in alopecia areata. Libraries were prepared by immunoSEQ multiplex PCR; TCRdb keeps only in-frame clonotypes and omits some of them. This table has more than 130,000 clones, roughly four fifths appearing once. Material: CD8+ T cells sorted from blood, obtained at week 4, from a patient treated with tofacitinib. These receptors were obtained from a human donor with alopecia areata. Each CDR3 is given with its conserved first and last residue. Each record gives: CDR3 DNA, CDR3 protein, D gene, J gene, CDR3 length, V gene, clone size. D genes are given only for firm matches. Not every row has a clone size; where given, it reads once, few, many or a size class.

CDR3 DNA: TGTGCCAGCAGCTTAGCGGGCGCGTTTGGCGGAAACTATGGCTACACCTTC; CDR3 protein: CASSLAGAFGGNYGYTF; D gene: .; J gene: TRBJ1-2; CDR3 length: 17; V gene: TRBV7-2; clone size: .
CDR3 DNA: TGTGCCACCAGCGGACTAGCGGGGGCCTACAATGAGCAGTTCTTC; CDR3 protein: CATSGLAGAYNEQFF; D gene: TRBD2; J gene: TRBJ2-1; CDR3 length: 15; V gene: TRBV15; clone size: once
CDR3 DNA: TGTGCCAGCAGTTACCGTAACGAGCAGTACTTC; CDR3 protein: CASSYRNEQYF; D gene: .; J gene: TRBJ2-7; CDR3 length: 11; V gene: TRBV2; clone size: .
CDR3 DNA: TGTGCCAGCAGCCTAACCTCGGTGACAAGGGGAGAGCAGTACTTC; CDR3 protein: CASSLTSVTRGEQYF; D gene: .; J gene: TRBJ2-7; CDR3 length: 15; V gene: TRBV7-2; clone size: .
CDR3 DNA: TGTGCCAGCAGCCAAACGGGGCAGGGTGGAAACATTCAGTACTTC; CDR3 protein: CASSQTGQGGNIQYF; D gene: .; J gene: TRBJ2-4; CDR3 length: 15; V gene: TRBV7-2; clone size: .
CDR3 DNA: TGTGCCAGCAGGGGGGGACAGGGGCCCTCCTACGAGCAGTACTTC; CDR3 protein: CASRGGQGPSYEQYF; D gene: TRBD1; J gene: TRBJ2-7; CDR3 length: 15; V gene: TRBV7-9; clone size: .
CDR3 DNA: TGTGCCAGCCGTTTATTGGCAAGCAATCAGCCCCAGCATTTT; CDR3 protein: CASRLLASNQPQHF; D gene: .; J gene: TRBJ1-5; CDR3 length: 14; V gene: TRBV27; clone size: .
CDR3 DNA: TGTGCCATCAGTGAGCCGCCGAGCGGGGGGCCCACAGATACGCAGTATTTT; CDR3 protein: CAISEPPSGGPTDTQYF; D gene: TRBD2; J gene: TRBJ2-3; CDR3 length: 17; V gene: TRBV10-3; clone size: few
CDR3 DNA: TGTGCCAGCAGCCGAAGAGCGGGGGGCGAAAGCTCCTACAATGAGCAGTTCTTC; CDR3 protein: CASSRRAGGESSYNEQFF; D gene: TRBD2; J gene: TRBJ2-1; CDR3 length: 18; V gene: TRBV7-6; clone size: .
CDR3 DNA: TGTGCCAGTAGTACGGACAGGGACCCTCAAGAGACCCAGTACTTC; CDR3 protein: CASSTDRDPQETQYF; D gene: TRBD1; J gene: TRBJ2-5; CDR3 length: 15; V gene: TRBV19; clone size: .
CDR3 DNA: TGTGCCAGCAGTTACGGCCAGGGTAGTGAAAAACTGTTTTTT; CDR3 protein: CASSYGQGSEKLFF; D gene: .; J gene: TRBJ1-4; CDR3 length: 14; V gene: TRBV6-5; clone size: .
CDR3 DNA: TGTGCCAGCAGCCTAGAGGGGGAAGCTTTCTTT; CDR3 protein: CASSLEGEAFF; D gene: .; J gene: TRBJ1-1; CDR3 length: 11; V gene: TRBV13; clone size: .
CDR3 DNA: TGTGCCAGCAGTTTATTCGCCGGGACAGGGGGCGGGGAGCTGTTTTTT; CDR3 protein: CASSLFAGTGGGELFF; D gene: TRBD1; J gene: TRBJ2-2; CDR3 length: 16; V gene: TRBV28; clone size: .
CDR3 DNA: TGTGCCTGGAGTGTTTGGGGAGGCACTGAAGCTTTCTTT; CDR3 protein: CAWSVWGGTEAFF; D gene: .; J gene: TRBJ1-1; CDR3 length: 13; V gene: TRBV30; clone size: .
CDR3 DNA: TGCGCCAGCAGCCAGGACAGGGGGGGAGAGACCCAGTACTTC; CDR3 protein: CASSQDRGGETQYF; D gene: TRBD1; J gene: TRBJ2-5; CDR3 length: 14; V gene: TRBV4-3; clone size: .
CDR3 DNA: TGTGCCAGCAGCGAACTAGCGGGGGATGAGACCCAGTACTTC; CDR3 protein: CASSELAGDETQYF; D gene: TRBD2; J gene: TRBJ2-5; CDR3 length: 14; V gene: TRBV6-5; clone size: .
CDR3 DNA: TGTGCCAGCACCTTCGACCGAGACTTCTACGAGCAGTACTTC; CDR3 protein: CASTFDRDFYEQYF; D gene: .; J gene: TRBJ2-7; CDR3 length: 14; V gene: TRBV6-1; clone size: many
CDR3 DNA: TGCGCCAGCAGCCAAGAGGGCAGGTCTGGGGCCAACGTCCTGACTTTC; CDR3 protein: CASSQEGRSGANVLTF; D gene: .; J gene: TRBJ2-6; CDR3 length: 16; V gene: TRBV4-3; clone size: few
CDR3 DNA: TGTGCCAGCAGCCCAATGTTGGGAGTCCGGGAGCTGTTTTTT; CDR3 protein: CASSPMLGVRELFF; D gene: .; J gene: TRBJ2-2; CDR3 length: 14; V gene: TRBV7-3; clone size: .
CDR3 DNA: TGTGCCACCAGCAGAACAGGGGCGACCCAAGAGACCCAGTACTTC; CDR3 protein: CATSRTGATQETQYF; D gene: TRBD1; J gene: TRBJ2-5; CDR3 length: 15; V gene: TRBV15; clone size: .
CDR3 DNA: TGTGCCAGCAGGCCTCAGGGGACAGATACGCAGTATTTT; CDR3 protein: CASRPQGTDTQYF; D gene: .; J gene: TRBJ2-3; CDR3 length: 13; V gene: TRBV5-6; clone size: .
CDR3 DNA: TGTGCCAGCAGCTTTCCCACCACCGGCACTGAAGCTTTCTTT; CDR3 protein: CASSFPTTGTEAFF; D gene: .; J gene: TRBJ1-1; CDR3 length: 14; V gene: TRBV5-6; clone size: .
CDR3 DNA: TGTGCCAGCAGCCCGACAGGGGGAACTCAGCCCCAGCATTTT; CDR3 protein: CASSPTGGTQPQHF; D gene: TRBD1; J gene: TRBJ1-5; CDR3 length: 14; V gene: TRBV4-2; clone size: .
CDR3 DNA: TGTGCCAGCCGGGGACGGGATACGCAGTATTTT; CDR3 protein: CASRGRDTQYF; D gene: .; J gene: TRBJ2-3; CDR3 length: 11; V gene: TRBV2; clone size: .
CDR3 DNA: TGCAGCGTTTTGGACGGACAGGCAAACACCATATATTTT; CDR3 protein: CSVLDGQANTIYF; D gene: TRBD1; J gene: TRBJ1-3; CDR3 length: 13; V gene: TRBV29-1; clone size: .
CDR3 DNA: TGTGCCAGCAGTTCGACTAGCGGGGGGGCCAAGAGTTTGTATTTT; CDR3 protein: CASSSTSGGAKSLYF; D gene: TRBD2; J gene: TRBJ2-3; CDR3 length: 15; V gene: TRBV27; clone size: .
CDR3 DNA: TGTGCCAGCTCTCTCCCGACAGATACGCAGTATTTT; CDR3 protein: CASSLPTDTQYF; D gene: .; J gene: TRBJ2-3; CDR3 length: 12; V gene: TRBV9; clone size: .
CDR3 DNA: TGTGCCAGCAGCCCCCCCAGCGGGGGAACGGATACGCAGTATTTT; CDR3 protein: CASSPPSGGTDTQYF; D gene: TRBD2; J gene: TRBJ2-3; CDR3 length: 15; V gene: TRBV5-4; clone size: .
CDR3 DNA: TGTGCCAGCAGTTACTCGAGAGGCTATGGCTACACCTTC; CDR3 protein: CASSYSRGYGYTF; D gene: .; J gene: TRBJ1-2; CDR3 length: 13; V gene: TRBV6-5; clone size: .
CDR3 DNA: TGTGCCAGCAGGAGGACAGGGCGCAATCAGCCCCAGCATTTT; CDR3 protein: CASRRTGRNQPQHF; D gene: TRBD1; J gene: TRBJ1-5; CDR3 length: 14; V gene: TRBV6-5; clone size: .
CDR3 DNA: TGCAGCGTGAGATCCCCCACCGGGGAGCTGTTTTTT; CDR3 protein: CSVRSPTGELFF; D gene: .; J gene: TRBJ2-2; CDR3 length: 12; V gene: TRBV29-1; clone size: .
CDR3 DNA: TGCGCCAGCAGACGGACCCCATACAATGAGCAGTTCTTC; CDR3 protein: CASRRTPYNEQFF; D gene: .; J gene: TRBJ2-1; CDR3 length: 13; V gene: TRBV4-1; clone size: .
CDR3 DNA: TGTGCCAGCAGTTCGGGATACGAGCAGTACTTC; CDR3 protein: CASSSGYEQYF; D gene: .; J gene: TRBJ2-7; CDR3 length: 11; V gene: TRBV27; clone size: .
CDR3 DNA: TGTGCCAGTAGTATTTCGCTCTCCTACGAGCAGTACTTC; CDR3 protein: CASSISLSYEQYF; D gene: .; J gene: TRBJ2-7; CDR3 length: 13; V gene: TRBV19; clone size: .
CDR3 DNA: TGCGCCAGCAGCGTCAAGGGGGCCCCGAGGTCTGAAGCTTTCTTT; CDR3 protein: CASSVKGAPRSEAFF; D gene: TRBD1; J gene: TRBJ1-1; CDR3 length: 15; V gene: TRBV5-1; clone size: .
CDR3 DNA: TGTGCCTGGAGTATCAAGTGGGGAGATGAGCAGTTCTTC; CDR3 protein: CAWSIKWGDEQFF; D gene: .; J gene: TRBJ2-1; CDR3 length: 13; V gene: TRBV30; clone size: .
CDR3 DNA: TGCGCCAGCAGCTCGGGAGTAGCGGGGAGGACAGATACGCAGTATTTT; CDR3 protein: CASSSGVAGRTDTQYF; D gene: TRBD2; J gene: TRBJ2-3; CDR3 length: 16; V gene: TRBV4-3; clone size: .
CDR3 DNA: TGTGCCTGGAGGGACGGGCAGAACACTGAAGCTTTCTTT; CDR3 protein: CAWRDGQNTEAFF; D gene: .; J gene: TRBJ1-1; CDR3 length: 13; V gene: TRBV30; clone size: .
CDR3 DNA: TGCACCTTCACAGGTGACAAGGAGACCCAGTACTTC; CDR3 protein: CTFTGDKETQYF; D gene: .; J gene: TRBJ2-5; CDR3 length: 12; V gene: TRBV29-1; clone size: .
CDR3 DNA: TGCGCCAGCAGCTTGACAGACTCCTACGAGCAGTACTTC; CDR3 protein: CASSLTDSYEQYF; D gene: .; J gene: TRBJ2-7; CDR3 length: 13; V gene: TRBV4-1; clone size: .